Sequencing of this TCR beta chain was carried out in a study of cytomegalovirus exposure and HLA in healthy donors. This CDR3 comprises 14 residues. V shed 3 bases and J 9 bases; nucleotides not matched to a gene: 8. In germline, CDR1 is SGDLS, CDR2 YYNGEE. Primers: 60 Vbeta forward and 13 Jbeta reverse. The method was immunoSEQ multiplex PCR; TCRdb's version includes in-frame clones alone and lacks a portion of them. The sample has 170,000 or so clones, roughly 81% seen once. Each donor's status was that of a healthy bone marrow donor. Sequencing was carried out using PBMCs. The receptor was derived from a girl aged 10-17 years in good health and CMV-seropositive. The rearrangement uses TRBV9 and TRBJ2-1, with TRBD2 matching over 8 bases. The CDR3: CASSGSGAMVEQFF. CDR3 nucleotide sequence: TGTGCCAGCAGCGGTAGCGGGGCAATGGTTGAGCAGTTCTTC. Drawing the rest from reference TRBV9 and TRBJ2-1, the complete variable domain is DSGVTQTPKHLITATGQRVTLRCSPRSGDLSVYWYQQSLDQGLQFLIQYYNGEERAKGNILERFSAQQFPDLHSELNLSSLELGDSALYFCASSGSGAMVEQFFGPGTRLTVL.